This TCR beta chain was sequenced in a study of T cells in tuberculosis. Study conclusions and caveats: The TCR-beta difference was not significant; alpha differences partly reflected length.

This clone has a single count. The antigen remains unidentified. Germline values: CDR1 MGHRA, CDR2 YSYEKL. The V segment lost 0 bases and the J segment 6 bases; nucleotides outside the gene matches: 8. The CDR3 runs 15 residues. Data came from immunoSEQ multiplex PCR; TCRdb stores just in-frame clones and leaves some out. The sample yields 30,000 to 35,000 clones, approximately 91% seen once. The chain couples TRBV4-1 to TRBJ2-7, with 7 positions matching TRBD2. The sample taken for sequencing was PBMCs. This receptor was taken from a donor aged 10 to 29 with latent tuberculosis or without tuberculosis infection. The CDR3 region has the DNA TGCGCCAGCAGCCAAGATCGGCGGGAGCTGGTCGAGCAGTACTTC. Amino acid sequence: CASSQDRRELVEQYF.